This section outlines one TCR beta chain sequence together with its context. The antigen is undetermined. This entry belongs to a study of shared clonotypes between healthy human individuals. Naive CD8 cells were CD45RO-negative, positively selected for CCR7, excluding terminally differentiated effector memory CD45RA+ cells. Germline CDR1 MNHEY, CDR2 SMNVEV (reference sequence). The length of the CDR3 is 16 residues. V lost 3 bases and J lost 4; bases outside the gene matches: 8. In replicate PCRs of sorted subsets, roughly 200 ng DNA, tens of thousands of T cell genomes, was used. Using immunoSEQ multiplex PCR, the repertoire was profiled, and TCRdb retains in-frame clones only, with some absent. Of a few million clones in the sample, approximately 92% were seen once. Study-wide results and caveats: A reduction in generation probabilities was seen for non-shared clonotypes relative to those shared by all four donors. Rarefaction indicated that sorted-subset sequencing remained incomplete although depth was large. Sampling covered nothing but blood. Tissue TCR repertoires likely differ from those found in blood.

The sequenced sample was naive CD8+ T cells from PBMCs. The origin of this receptor is a man in his late teens or twenties in good health. Some clones in this sample may be carry-over from other donors' samples. The chain links TRBV27 to TRBJ2-7; 11 bases match TRBD1. CDR3 nucleotides: TGTGCCAGCAGTTTCTCGCTGGGACAGGGGGTTTACGAGCAGTACTTC. It codes for CASSFSLGQGVYEQYF.